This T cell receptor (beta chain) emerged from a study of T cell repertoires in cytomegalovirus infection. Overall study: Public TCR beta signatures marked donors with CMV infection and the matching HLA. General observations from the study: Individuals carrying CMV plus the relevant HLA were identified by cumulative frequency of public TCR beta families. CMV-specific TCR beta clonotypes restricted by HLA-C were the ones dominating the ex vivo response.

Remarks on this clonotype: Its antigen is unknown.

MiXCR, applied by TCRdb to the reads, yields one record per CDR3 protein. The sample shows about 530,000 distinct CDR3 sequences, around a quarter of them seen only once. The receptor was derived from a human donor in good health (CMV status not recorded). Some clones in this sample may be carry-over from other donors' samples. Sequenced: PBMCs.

CDR3 coding DNA: TGTGCCAGCAGCCTGACAGGGGGAAGGTTAGCTTTCTTT. This sequence encodes CASSLTGGRLAFF. The chain employs TRBV11-3 and TRBJ1-1; 9 bases fit TRBD1. The ends lost 5 bases at V and 10 bases at J; junction bases unmatched: 8. The CDR3 totals 13 residues. Germline CDR1 is SGHNT and CDR2 is YENEEA.